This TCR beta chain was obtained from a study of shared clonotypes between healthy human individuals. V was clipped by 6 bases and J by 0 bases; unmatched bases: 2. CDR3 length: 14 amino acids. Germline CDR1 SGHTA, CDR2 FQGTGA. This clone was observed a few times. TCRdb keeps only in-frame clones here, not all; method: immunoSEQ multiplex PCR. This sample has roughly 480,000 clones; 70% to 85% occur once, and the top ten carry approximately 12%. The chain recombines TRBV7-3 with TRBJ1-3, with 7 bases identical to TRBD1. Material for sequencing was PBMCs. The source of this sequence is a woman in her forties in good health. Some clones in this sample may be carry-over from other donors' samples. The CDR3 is CASSRTGSGNTIYF. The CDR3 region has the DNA TGTGCCAGCAGTAGGACAGGCTCTGGAAACACCATATATTTT.